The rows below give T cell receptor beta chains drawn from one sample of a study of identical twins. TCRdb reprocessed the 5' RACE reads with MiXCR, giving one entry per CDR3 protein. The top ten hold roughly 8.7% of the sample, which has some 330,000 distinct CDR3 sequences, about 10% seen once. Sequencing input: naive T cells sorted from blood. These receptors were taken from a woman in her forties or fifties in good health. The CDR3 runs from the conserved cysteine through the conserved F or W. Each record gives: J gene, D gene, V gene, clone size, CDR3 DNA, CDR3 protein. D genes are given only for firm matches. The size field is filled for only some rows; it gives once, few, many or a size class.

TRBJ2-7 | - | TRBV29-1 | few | TGCAGCGTTTTACACCCCTCCTACGAGCAGTACTTC | CSVLHPSYEQYF
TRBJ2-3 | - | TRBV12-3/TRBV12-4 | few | TGTGCCAGCAGTCCCCCAAACTCTTGGGGGGATACGCAGTATTTT | CASSPPNSWGDTQYF
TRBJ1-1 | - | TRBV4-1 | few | TGCGCCAGCAGATCCGGAAGCAGCTCTACTGAAGCTTTCTTT | CASRSGSSSTEAFF
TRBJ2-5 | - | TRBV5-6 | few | TGTGCCAGCAACTACGAGGCCCAAGAGACCCAGTACTTC | CASNYEAQETQYF
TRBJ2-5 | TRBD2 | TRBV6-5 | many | TGTGCCAGCAGTCCCGGACTAGCGGGAGGAGGGGTTCAAGAGACCCAGTACTTC | CASSPGLAGGGVQETQYF
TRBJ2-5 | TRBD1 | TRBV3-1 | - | TGTGCCAGCAGCCAAGTCCGGGACAGGGGGCGACAAGAGACCCAGTACTTC | CASSQVRDRGRQETQYF
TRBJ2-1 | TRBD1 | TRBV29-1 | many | TGCAGCGTTGAAGTCGGAGGGACAGGGAATGAGCAGTTCTTC | CSVEVGGTGNEQFF
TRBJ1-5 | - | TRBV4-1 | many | TGCGCCAGCAGCCAAGATTCGGGACCCAATCAGCCCCAGCATTTT | CASSQDSGPNQPQHF
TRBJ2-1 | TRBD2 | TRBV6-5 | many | TGTGCCAGCAGTGCTAGCGGGAGGAATGAGCAGTTCTTC | CASSASGRNEQFF
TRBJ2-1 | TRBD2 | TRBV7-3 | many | TGTGCCAGCAGCACCATAGCGGGAGGGCCCGGTGAGCAGTTCTTC | CASSTIAGGPGEQFF
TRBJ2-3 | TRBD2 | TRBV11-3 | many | TGTGCCAGCAGCTTCGGGAGGGCCCATGATACGCAGTATTTT | CASSFGRAHDTQYF
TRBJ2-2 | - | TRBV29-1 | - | TGCAGCGTCGTAGGCGCCGGGCAGCTGTTTTTT | CSVVGAGQLFF
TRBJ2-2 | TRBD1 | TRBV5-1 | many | TGCGCCAGCAGCCTACCCACCGGGGCAGGGGGAAGCACCGGGGAGCTGTTTTTT | CASSLPTGAGGSTGELFF
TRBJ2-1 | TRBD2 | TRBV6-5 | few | TGTGCCAGCAGCCGCACGCTAGCGGATTTCTACAATGAGCAGTTCTTC | CASSRTLADFYNEQFF
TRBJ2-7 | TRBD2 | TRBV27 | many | TGTGCCAGCAGTTACCGACTAGCGGGAGAGCTCGAGCAGTACTTC | CASSYRLAGELEQYF
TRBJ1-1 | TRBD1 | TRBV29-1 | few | TGCAGCGTGGCGGGGACAGGGGTTTTCACTGAAGCTTTCTTT | CSVAGTGVFTEAFF
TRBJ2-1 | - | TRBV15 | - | TGTGCCACCAGCAGAGAAACAGGGAGAAACAATGAGCAGTTCTTC | CATSRETGRNNEQFF
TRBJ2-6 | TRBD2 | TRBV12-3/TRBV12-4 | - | TGTGCCAGCAGTTTAGTGGGACTAGCAACCTCTGGGGCCAACGTCCTGACTTTC | CASSLVGLATSGANVLTF
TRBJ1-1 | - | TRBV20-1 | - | TGCAGTGCTAGATTTCGGGGGTTTGAAGCTTTCTTT | CSARFRGFEAFF
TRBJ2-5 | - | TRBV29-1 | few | TGCAGCGTTGAGGAACAGCAAGAGACCCAGTACTTC | CSVEEQQETQYF
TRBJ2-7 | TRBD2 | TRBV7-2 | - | TGTGCCAGCAGCTTAAGTAGCGGGGGATTTACCGGGGAGCAGTACTTC | CASSLSSGGFTGEQYF
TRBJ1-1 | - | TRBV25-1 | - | TGTGCCAGCAGTGAAGTCGTCGGGGGCGCGATTGGCACTGAAGCTTTCTTT | CASSEVVGGAIGTEAFF
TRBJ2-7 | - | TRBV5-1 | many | TGCGCCAGCTCGGTCCTCGGGGAGCAGTACTTC | CASSVLGEQYF
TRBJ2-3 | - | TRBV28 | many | TGTGCCAGCAGTTTAGGGGTGGTGGCAGATACGCAGTATTTT | CASSLGVVADTQYF
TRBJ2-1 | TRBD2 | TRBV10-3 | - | TGTGCCATCAGTGCGGGGACTAGCAGGACGGGTGAGCAGTTCTTC | CAISAGTSRTGEQFF
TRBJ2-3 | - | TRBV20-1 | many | TGCAGTGCTAGAGATGGCGCAGATACGCAGTATTTT | CSARDGADTQYF
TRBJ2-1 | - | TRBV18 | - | TGTGCCAGCTCAAAGGCGGGCTCCTACAATGAGCAGTTCTTC | CASSKAGSYNEQFF
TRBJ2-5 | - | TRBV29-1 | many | TGCAGCGTTGAAGACGAACAAGAGACCCAGTACTTC | CSVEDEQETQYF
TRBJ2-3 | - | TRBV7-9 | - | TGTGCCAGCAGGAAATGGGGGGATAGCACAGATACGCAGTATTTT | CASRKWGDSTDTQYF
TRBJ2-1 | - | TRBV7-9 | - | TGTGCCAGCAGCTCCACAAAGCCCTCACTCAATGAGCAGTTCTTC | CASSSTKPSLNEQFF
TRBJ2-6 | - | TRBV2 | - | TGTGCCAGCACCACCGGGACACCTGGGGCCAACGTCCTGACTTTC | CASTTGTPGANVLTF
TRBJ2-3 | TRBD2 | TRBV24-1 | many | TGTGCCACCAGTGCCCCTTTCCCGCTAGCGGGAAAGAGGGATACGCAGTATTTT | CATSAPFPLAGKRDTQYF
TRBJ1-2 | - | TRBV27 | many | TGTGCCAGCAGTCGGGACACCTTCTATGGCTACACCTTC | CASSRDTFYGYTF
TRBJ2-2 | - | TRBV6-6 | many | TGTGCCAGCAGTTACGTCGGGGAGCTGTTTTTT | CASSYVGELFF
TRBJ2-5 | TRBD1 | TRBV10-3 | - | TGTGCCATCAGTGAGTCCTTGGGGACAGGACAAGAGACCCAGTACTTC | CAISESLGTGQETQYF
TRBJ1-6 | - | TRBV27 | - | TGTGCCAGCAGTTTCAGGGGCTCTAATTCACCCCTCCACTTT | CASSFRGSNSPLHF
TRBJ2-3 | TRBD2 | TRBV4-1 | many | TGCGCCAGCAGCCAAGTACTAGCGGGAGGGGGAGATACGCAGTATTTT | CASSQVLAGGGDTQYF
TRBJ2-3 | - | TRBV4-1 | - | TGCGCCAGCAGCCAAGATAGGCCTAGCGAAGATACGCAGTATTTT | CASSQDRPSEDTQYF
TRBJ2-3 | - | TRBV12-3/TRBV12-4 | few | TGTGCCAGCAGTTTGGGTACGGGACTCAGCACAGATACGCAGTATTTT | CASSLGTGLSTDTQYF
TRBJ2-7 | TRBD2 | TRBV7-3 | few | TGTGCCAGCAGCCCAAACGGACTAGCACAAGAGCAGTACTTC | CASSPNGLAQEQYF
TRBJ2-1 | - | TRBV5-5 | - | TGTGCCAGCAGCGGGATAGCTGAGCAGTTCTTC | CASSGIAEQFF
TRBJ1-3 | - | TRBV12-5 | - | TGTGCTAGTGGAGCCGTGGGAAACACCATATATTTT | CASGAVGNTIYF